Listed below are T cell receptor beta chains from one sample, sequenced in a study of T-cell memory formation after mild COVID-19. TCRdb used MiXCR to reprocess the 5' RACE reads, holding one entry per CDR3 protein. Among around 250,000 distinct CDR3 sequences listed, roughly 9.4% were seen once. The sample consisted of PBMCs or a T cell subset sorted from them (not recorded which). The receptors were sampled from a young man who had mild COVID-19 (a few samples of this study predate the infection). Cell type and time point are not known. Each CDR3 is given with its conserved first and last residue. Each record gives: D gene, V gene, clone size, J gene, CDR3 DNA, CDR3 protein. D genes are given only for firm matches. Some rows have no size entry. The others give once, few or many, or a class for an expanded clone.

>.|TRBV5-6|many|TRBJ2-5
TGTGCCAGCAGTTTGACAGGCGCGGGGGAGACCCAGTACTTC
CASSLTGAGETQYF
>TRBD2|TRBV20-1|many|TRBJ2-2
TGCAGTGCTATGGGACTAGCAGGCGGGGAGCTGTTTTTT
CSAMGLAGGELFF
>.|TRBV5-1|few|TRBJ2-1
TGCGCCAGCAGCGCGGACAGCCTACGGGATGAGCAGTTCTTC
CASSADSLRDEQFF
>TRBD2|TRBV6-2/TRBV6-3|.|TRBJ2-1
TGTGCCAGCAGTTCAAAACTAGCGGGGGACTCTTGGAATGAGCAGTTCTTC
CASSSKLAGDSWNEQFF
>.|TRBV27|few|TRBJ2-2
TGTGCCAGCAAGGGGGGATCCACCGGGGAGCTGTTTTTT
CASKGGSTGELFF
>.|TRBV20-1|.|TRBJ1-1
TGCAGTGCTAGAATCGGTGGAGGGGCCACTGAAGCTTTCTTT
CSARIGGGATEAFF
>.|TRBV12-3/TRBV12-4|.|TRBJ1-6
TGTGCCAAGGGGGGGGCTCGGTCACCCCTCCACTTT
CAKGGARSPLHF
>TRBD2|TRBV7-2|few|TRBJ2-7
TGTGCCAGCAGCTTGGGAAGCGGGGACTCCTACGAGCAGTACTTC
CASSLGSGDSYEQYF
>.|TRBV20-1|.|TRBJ1-5
TGCAGTGCTAGAGAGAGGGATAGCAATCAGCCCCAGCATTTT
CSARERDSNQPQHF
>TRBD1|TRBV7-2|.|TRBJ2-5
TGTGCCAGCAGCTCAGACAGGGTCGTAGAGACCCAGTACTTC
CASSSDRVVETQYF
>.|TRBV7-9|few|TRBJ1-5
TGTGCCAGCAGCTCCACGGATACAGACTATCAGCCCCAGCATTTT
CASSSTDTDYQPQHF
>.|TRBV6-2/TRBV6-3|.|TRBJ1-5
TGTGCCAGCAGACAATTGACAGGCACCAATCAGCCCCAGCATTTT
CASRQLTGTNQPQHF
>.|TRBV4-1|.|TRBJ2-2
TGCGCCAGCAGCCAAGTGGAGCTTATCACCGGGGAGCTGTTTTTT
CASSQVELITGELFF
>TRBD2|TRBV7-2|many|TRBJ2-5
TGTGCCAGCTCGGAGACTAGCTTGGAGACCCAGTACTTC
CASSETSLETQYF
>.|TRBV11-2|few|TRBJ2-3
TGTGCCAGCAGCTTAGGGAGATTGGGGAGCACAGATACGCAGTATTTT
CASSLGRLGSTDTQYF
>TRBD2|TRBV7-2|many|TRBJ2-5
TGTGCCAGCAGCCTCGGGGGGGGGAAAGAGACCCAGTACTTC
CASSLGGGKETQYF
>.|TRBV7-2|.|TRBJ2-1
TGTGCCAGCAGCTTAGTTATAGGGGGGTACAATGAGCAGTTCTTC
CASSLVIGGYNEQFF
>TRBD2|TRBV12-3/TRBV12-4|few|TRBJ2-1
TGTGCCAGCAGCTTATGGCTAGCGGGGACCAATGAGCAGTTCTTC
CASSLWLAGTNEQFF
>.|TRBV7-8|.|TRBJ1-1
TGTGCCAGCAGATTTTTGGGGAACACTGAAGCTTTCTTT
CASRFLGNTEAFF
>.|TRBV5-6|few|TRBJ2-3
TGTGCCAGCAGCTTGGCGGGGCTAGTAAGGTGGTATTTT
CASSLAGLVRWYF
>TRBD1|TRBV5-1|few|TRBJ2-2
TGCGCCAGCAGCTTGGCACAGGGGGCCACCGGGGAGCTGTTTTTT
CASSLAQGATGELFF
>TRBD2|TRBV6-4|few|TRBJ2-1
TGTGCCAGCAGTGAGAGCGGGGGGGCCCGCGATGAGCAGTTCTTC
CASSESGGARDEQFF
>.|TRBV5-1|few|TRBJ1-1
TGCGCCAGCAGCTTGGGGGAGATGGGCACTGAAGCTTTCTTT
CASSLGEMGTEAFF